These 32 T cell receptor beta chains came from one sample sequenced in a study of tumor-infiltrating lymphocytes in primary liver carcinoma. Both RNA and DNA were isolated together from around 20-30 mg of bulk tissue that had not been sorted. A constant-region primer primed TCR beta cDNA synthesis from roughly 520 ng of total RNA. ARM-PCR was slightly modified, and three nested multiplex PCR rounds with it gave rise to the TCR beta libraries. Running around 10 cycles apiece, the first two PCR rounds relied on TRBV1-TRBV30 forward primers together with a C-beta reverse primer. TCRdb reprocessed the multiplex PCR reads with MiXCR, giving one entry per CDR3 protein. The sample has some 120,000 distinct CDR3 sequences; roughly three fifths are singletons. The specimen sequenced was liver tumor tissue from sampling region 3. Subset in this sample: tumor region T3, left-lateral pole. These receptors all come from a woman in her sixties with primary liver carcinoma and hepatitis B virus infection.

As for this clonotype: Because the CDR3's place on the DNA is in doubt, the DNA is left out and the CDR3 is given as listed by TCRdb. V is TRBV11-3 and J is TRBJ2-1; TRBD1 is the table's D call and was not checked against the DNA. Germline values: CDR1 SGHNT, CDR2 YENEEA. The CDR3 is 15 amino acids in total, end residues counted. The CDR3 is CASSPWGRGNNEQLF.

This clonotype has ten or more counts. The CDR3 sequence is CASSQEPGEGTGELFF. The CDR3 nucleotides are TGTGCCAGCAGCCAAGAACCGGGAGAGGGGACCGGGGAGCTGTTTTTT. This chain uses TRBV4-2 with TRBJ2-2, with TRBD2 as a possible D gene (6 bases). Germline lookup yields CDR1 LGHNA and CDR2 YNFKEQ. The V gene lost 0 bases and the J gene lost 5 bases, with 13 bases spanning the gap. CDR3 length: 16 residues.

This sequence joins TRBV11-2 and TRBJ2-1; D not certain. The ends were cut back, 7 bases at V and 6 bases at J, with 16 bases in the middle. CDR1 is SGHAT, CDR2 FQNNGV, per germline. This CDR3 region has 14 residues. CDR3 DNA sequence: TGTGCCAGCATCTTTGGCGGTGTGGGCAATGAGCAGTTCTTC. Its translation: CASIFGGVGNEQFF.

CDR3 coding DNA: TGCAGCTTTATATTGGAGGACACTGAAGCTTTCTTT. This encodes CSFILEDTEAFF. The rearrangement uses TRBV29-1 and TRBJ1-1; no clear D gene. CDR1 SQVTM and CDR2 ANQGSEA come from the germline V gene. Trimming stripped 8 bases from V and 3 bases from J, with 13 bases between. The CDR3 length is 12 residues.

This clonotype was detected a few times. V is TRBV30 and J is TRBJ1-1, with a possible D match to TRBD1 (5 bases). The CDR3 is made up of 13 amino acids. Germline CDR1 is GTSNPN and CDR2 is SVGIG (reference sequence). V was shortened by 2 bases and J by 5 bases, with 12 bases between the two germline ends. The CDR3 bases are TGTGCCTGGAGTAGGGGTGGGGGGACTGAAGCTTTCTTT. Encoded protein: CAWSRGGGTEAFF. Combining the CDR3 with reference TRBV30 and TRBJ1-1 gives the whole variable domain SQTIHQWPATLVQPVGSPLSLECTVEGTSNPNLYWYRQAAGRGLQLLFYSVGIGQISSEVPQNLSASRPQDRQFILSSKKLLLSDSGFYLCAWSRGGGTEAFFGQGTRLTVV.

The chain carries TRBV11-3 and TRBJ2-2, with D perhaps being TRBD1 or TRBD2 (6 bases each). The CDR3 is made up of 17 amino acids. From germline, CDR1 is SGHNT and CDR2 YENEEA. The CDR3 DNA is TGTGCAAGCGCCCACGGGGGCAGGACCTTGGACACCGGGGAGCTGTTTTTT. Amino acids: CASAHGGRTLDTGELFF.

This clonotype came up many times. This chain uses TRBV15 with TRBJ2-7; TRBD1 aligns across 8 bases. Germline CDR1 is LNHNV and CDR2 is YYDKDF (reference sequence). The ends lost 1 base at V and 1 base at J; junction bases unmatched: 3. This CDR3 is built from 15 residues. As DNA, the CDR3 is TGTGCCACCAGCAGAGCTACAGGGGGGTCCTACGAGCAGTACTTC. Residues: CATSRATGGSYEQYF.

Note on this clonotype: This may come from a read error, since a much larger clone is one base off. The rearrangement joins TRBV6-1 to TRBJ1-3; D not resolved. Germline CDR1 and CDR2: MNHNS and SASEGT. The CDR3 is made up of 17 amino acids. Trimming cost V 6 bases and J 2 bases, with 20 bases left between them. The CDR3 sequence is CASRGTQIYDTGNTIYF. CDR3 nucleotides: TGTGCCAGCAGAGGAACGCAAATCTACGACACTGGAAACACCATATATTTT.

As to this clonotype: This is likely a read error, given that the CDR3 carries no conserved phenylalanine or tryptophan at its end. The chain couples TRBV2 to TRBJ2-3; possibly TRBD1 for D (7 bases). The germline gives CDR1 SNHLY, CDR2 FYNNEI. V gave up 10 bases and J gave up 8 bases, with 13 bases separating them. This CDR3 spans 11 amino acids. CDR3 residues: CANTQGGTQYL. CDR3 bases: TGTGCCAACACTCAGGGGGGTACGCAGTATCTT.

As concerns this clonotype: One base away lies a much larger clone, so this may be a sequencing read error. The chain employs TRBV4-1 and TRBJ1-3; D may be TRBD1 (5 bases). Germline V gene sequence: CDR1 MGHRA, CDR2 YSYEKL. This CDR3 contains 16 residues. The CDR3 sequence: CASSRQPGDSGNTMYF. The CDR3 DNA is TGCGCCAGCAGCCGACAGCCGGGGGACTCTGGAAACACCATGTATTTT.

This clonotype was observed a single time. This is likely a read error, given that the CDR3 carries no conserved phenylalanine or tryptophan at its end. CDR3 coding DNA: TGTGCCAGCAGCCCTAGGGGACAGGGTTTCACTGAAGCTTTCCTC. Residues: CASSPRGQGFTEAFL. V gene TRBV11-2 combines with J gene TRBJ1-1, with 9 bases that match TRBD1. Trimming took 5 bases from V and 4 from J; bases not matched to a gene: 8. The CDR3 runs to 15 residues. The germline V gene encodes CDR1 SGHAT and CDR2 FQNNGV.

This clonotype turned up a few times. The J gene is TRBJ2-3, the V gene TRBV7-9; D is perhaps TRBD2 (6 bases). V was clipped by 1 base and J by 0 bases, with 11 bases between them. CDR3 length: 16 residues. Germline lookup yields CDR1 SEHNR and CDR2 FQNEAQ (reference sequence). This CDR3 reads CASSLGWAGSTDTQYF. In nucleotides, the CDR3 is TGTGCCAGCAGCTTAGGGTGGGCGGGAAGCACAGATACGCAGTATTTT.

As for this clonotype: A junction end diverges from the germline sequence, so it may reflect a read error. The chain employs TRBV11-2 and TRBJ2-1; perhaps TRBD2 as D (5 bases). Germline CDR1 SGHAT, CDR2 FQNNGV. The CDR3 runs 16 residues. The CDR3 loop reads CPSSLERMSSYNERFF. In DNA form, the CDR3 reads TGTCCCAGCAGCTTAGAGCGGATGAGCTCCTACAATGAGCGGTTCTTC.

CDR3 sequence reads: CASSLLQGTLGSSGELFF. CDR3 sequence (DNA): TGTGCCAGCAGTTTACTACAGGGGACGTTGGGTAGTTCCGGGGAGCTGTTTTTT. The chain recombines TRBV28 with TRBJ2-2, with 7 bases fitting TRBD1. CDR3 length: 18 amino acids. In germline, CDR1 is MDHEN, CDR2 SYDVKM. With V trimmed by 2 bases and J by 6 bases, 15 bases remained unmatched.

The table lists this clonotype with a count of one. Mismatch with germline at one junction end may stem from a read error. CDR3 loop: CSVEEGSGRAHNEQFF. In DNA, the CDR3 is TGCAGCGTCGAAGAAGGGAGCGGGAGGGCCCACAATGAGCAGTTCTTC. V usage is TRBV29-1 and J usage is TRBJ2-1; 10 bases line up with TRBD2. Germline V gene sequence: CDR1 SQVTM, CDR2 ANQGSEA. There are 16 residues in the CDR3.

V gene TRBV11-2 combines with J gene TRBJ2-3; 10 bases are shared with TRBD2. The germline V gene has CDR1 SGHAT and CDR2 FQNNGV. The CDR3 contains 16 residues. V lost 9 bases and J lost 5; bases outside the gene matches: 14. The DNA for the CDR3 is TGTGCCAGAAGTTCCGGGACTAGCGCCAAGCTAGATACGCAGTATTTT. Its protein product is CARSSGTSAKLDTQYF.

The genes are TRBV5-6 and TRBJ2-3; D tentatively reads TRBD1 or TRBD2 (6 bases each). V was pared by 5 bases and J by 4 bases, with 14 bases between. This CDR3 region has 14 residues. Germline CDR1 SGHDT, CDR2 YYEEEE. The CDR3 DNA reads TGTGCCAGCAGGTTGTGGGGGGCCGCAGATACGCAGTATTTT. Encoded protein: CASRLWGAADTQYF.

Regarding this clonotype: This may come from a read error, since a much larger clone is one base off. The chain employs TRBV12-3 or TRBV12-4 and TRBJ2-7; D remains ambiguous. CDR3 length: 14 amino acids. The germline V and J ends were trimmed by 0 bases and 0 bases, with 6 bases remaining between them. The CDR3 coding sequence is TGTGCCAGCAGTTTAGCGGGAACCTCCTACGAGCAGTACTTC. This encodes CASSLAGTSYEQYF.

This clonotype showed up many times. One junction end disagrees with the germline gene, perhaps due to a read error. The V and J genes are TRBV29-1 and TRBJ2-5; maybe TRBD2 (6 bases). Per the germline V gene, CDR1 is SQVTM and CDR2 is ANQGSEA. The CDR3 is 12 residues long. The CDR3 sequence is CSVRENRESQYF. The CDR3 DNA reads TGCAGCGTCCGGGAAAACCGGGAGAGCCAGTACTTC.

About this clonotype itself: Relative to the germline gene, one junction end is altered; a read error may explain this. This chain joins TRBV5-8 and TRBJ2-3; 12 nucleotides align to TRBD2. The CDR3 spans 18 residues. Germline V lookup: CDR1 SGHTS, CDR2 YDEGEE. The CDR3 spells CASSPGLAGTPRTDTQNF. CDR3 DNA sequence: TGTGCCAGCAGCCCCGGACTAGCGGGGACACCTCGCACAGATACGCAGAATTTT.

Note on this clonotype: An end of the junction differs from the germline gene, which may be a read error. The V and J genes are TRBV12-3 or TRBV12-4 and TRBJ2-5; TRBD1 agrees at 9 bases. The CDR3 length is 15 residues. This chain's CDR3 is CGSNFSTGGAETQYF. In DNA form, the CDR3 reads TGTGGCAGCAATTTTTCCACAGGGGGCGCGGAGACCCAGTACTTC.

As to this clonotype: The germline gene is not matched at one end of the junction; a read error may be the cause. This sequence joins TRBV6-1 and TRBJ2-5; 9 bases agree with TRBD2. This CDR3 contains 15 residues. Looked up from germline, CDR1 is MNHNS and CDR2 is SASEGT. The CDR3 loop reads CASSEVAGEQEAQYF. The DNA for the CDR3 is TGTGCTAGCAGTGAAGTAGCGGGGGAACAAGAGGCCCAGTACTTC.

The sample holds one count of this clonotype. One end of the junction does not line up with germline, which may come from a read error. The V and J genes are TRBV4-2 and TRBJ1-1; a possible D gene is TRBD1 (5 bases). The CDR3 runs to 15 residues. Germline V gene data show CDR1 as LGHNA and CDR2 as YNFKEQ. The CDR3 sequence is CTSSHLDKGDTEAFF. Here the CDR3 DNA reads TGTACCAGCAGCCACTTGGACAAGGGTGACACTGAAGCTTTCTTT.

The chain is built from TRBV12-3 or TRBV12-4 and TRBJ2-1; 7 bases fit TRBD2. This CDR3 contains 14 residues. V was clipped by 6 bases and J by 6 bases; unmatched bases: 8. Here the CDR3 DNA reads TGTGCCAGCAGATTGAGCGGGGTCACCAATGAGCAGTTCTTC. This codes for CASRLSGVTNEQFF.

A remark on this clonotype: Germline is not matched at one junction end, which may reflect a read error. The chain joins TRBV11-3 to TRBJ2-2; 7 nucleotides align to TRBD2. CDR1 is SGHNT, CDR2 YENEEA, per germline. The CDR3 spans 14 residues. The CDR3 DNA reads as TGTGCCAGCAGCAGGGGAGGGGCGACCGGGGAGCTGTTATTT. Translation gives CASSRGGATGELLF.

This clonotype was detected many times. V is TRBV28 and J is TRBJ2-1; 14 bases map to TRBD2. Trimming removed 8 bases from V and 9 bases from J; junction bases left unmatched: 3. Germline values: CDR1 MDHEN, CDR2 SYDVKM. The CDR3 contains 13 residues. CDR3 sequence reads: CASGTSGSGEQFF. CDR3 DNA: TGTGCCAGCGGGACTAGCGGGAGCGGTGAGCAGTTCTTC.

A note on this clonotype: Being one base from a much bigger clone, this may be a read error. The J gene is TRBJ2-3, the V gene TRBV10-3, with no clear D. Germline lookup yields CDR1 ENHRY and CDR2 SYGVKD. V lost 6 bases and J lost 6, with 13 bases in between. This CDR3 spans 13 amino acids. The CDR3 DNA reads TGTGCCATCAGCTCGACCACGAGGGATACGCAGTATTTT. This codes for CAISSTTRDTQYF.

Points on this clonotype: The junction differs from germline at one of its ends, possibly a read error. The V call is TRBV4-1, the J call TRBJ1-1; possible D gene TRBD1, 5 bases. The CDR3 is made up of 15 amino acids. Germline V gene sequence: CDR1 MGHRA, CDR2 YSYEKL. As DNA, the CDR3 is TGCGCCAACAGCCAAGCCCCGGGGGTGGACACTGAAGGTTTCTTT. Translation: CANSQAPGVDTEGFF.

A remark on this clonotype: Just one base apart from a much larger clone, this may be a read error. V and J are TRBV28 and TRBJ2-7, with a tentative D call TRBD2 (7 bases). Germline CDR1 and CDR2: MDHEN and SYDVKM. The CDR3 has 19 amino acids. This CDR3 reads CASSSQRGHINPGDYEHYF. CDR3 nucleotide sequence: TGTGCCAGCAGTTCTCAGAGGGGACACATAAACCCTGGGGACTACGAGCATTACTTC.

The sample holds a few counts of this clonotype. At one end, the junction sequence differs from germline, possibly due to a read error. The J gene is TRBJ1-2, the V gene TRBV10-2; possible D gene TRBD1, 5 bases. There are 14 residues in the CDR3. CDR1 is WSHSY and CDR2 is SAAADI in the germline V gene. The CDR3 loop reads CASSEGHWDYGYAF. Written as DNA, the CDR3 is TGCGCCAGCAGTGAGGGACATTGGGACTATGGCTACGCCTTC.

Comments on this clonotype: This may stem from a read error, because a much larger clone lies one nucleotide away. The V gene is TRBV7-8, the J gene TRBJ2-5, with TRBD2 matching 10 bases. Germline V CDR1 and CDR2: SGHVS, FQNEAQ. The CDR3 is made up of 16 amino acids. The CDR3 coding sequence is TGTGCCAGCAGCCACTCAGGGCTAGCGGGAGTCCCGACCCAGAACTTC. The encoded protein is CASSHSGLAGVPTQNF.

In its sample, this clonotype ranks as medium-sized. The chain couples TRBV11-2 to TRBJ2-7, with D possibly TRBD1 on 6 matching bases. Germline CDR1 is SGHAT and CDR2 is FQNNGV. The CDR3 spans 11 residues. V was shortened by 6 bases and J by 5 bases, with 8 bases between the two germline ends. CDR3 sequence (DNA): TGTGCCAGCAGACAGGGCCACGAGCAGTACTTC. Its translation: CASRQGHEQYF.